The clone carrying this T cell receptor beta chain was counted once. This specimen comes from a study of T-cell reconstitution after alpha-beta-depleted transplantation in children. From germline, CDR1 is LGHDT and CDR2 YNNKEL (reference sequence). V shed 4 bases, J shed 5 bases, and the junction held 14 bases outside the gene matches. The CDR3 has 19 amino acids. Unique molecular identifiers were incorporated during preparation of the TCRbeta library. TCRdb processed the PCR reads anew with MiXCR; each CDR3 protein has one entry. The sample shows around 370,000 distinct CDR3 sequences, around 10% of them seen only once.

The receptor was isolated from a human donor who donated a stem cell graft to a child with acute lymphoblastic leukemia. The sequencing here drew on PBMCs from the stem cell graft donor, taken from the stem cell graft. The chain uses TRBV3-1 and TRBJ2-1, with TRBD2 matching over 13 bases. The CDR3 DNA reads TGTGCCAGCAGCCCGACCCCCCCACTAGCGGGAGGGGTCCACAATGAGCAGTTCTTC. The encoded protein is CASSPTPPLAGGVHNEQFF.